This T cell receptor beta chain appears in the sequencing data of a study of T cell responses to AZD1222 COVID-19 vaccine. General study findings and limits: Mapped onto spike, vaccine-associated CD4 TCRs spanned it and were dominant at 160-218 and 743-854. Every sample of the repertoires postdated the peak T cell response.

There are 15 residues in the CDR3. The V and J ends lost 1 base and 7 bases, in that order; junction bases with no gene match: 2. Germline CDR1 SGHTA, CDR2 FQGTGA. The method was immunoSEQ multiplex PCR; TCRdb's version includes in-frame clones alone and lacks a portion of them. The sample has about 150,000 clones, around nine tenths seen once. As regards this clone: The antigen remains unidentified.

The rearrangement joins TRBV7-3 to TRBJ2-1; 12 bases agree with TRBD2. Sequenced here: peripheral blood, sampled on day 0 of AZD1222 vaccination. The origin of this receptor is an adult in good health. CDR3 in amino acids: CASSLSTSGRNEQFF. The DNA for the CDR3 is TGTGCCAGCAGCTTAAGTACTAGCGGGAGGAATGAGCAGTTCTTC. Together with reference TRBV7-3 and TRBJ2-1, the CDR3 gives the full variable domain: GAGVSQTPSNKVTEKGKYVELRCDPISGHTALYWYRQSLGQGPEFLIYFQGTGAADDSGLPNDRFFAVRPEGSVSTLKIQRTERGDSAVYLCASSLSTSGRNEQFFGPGTRLTVL.